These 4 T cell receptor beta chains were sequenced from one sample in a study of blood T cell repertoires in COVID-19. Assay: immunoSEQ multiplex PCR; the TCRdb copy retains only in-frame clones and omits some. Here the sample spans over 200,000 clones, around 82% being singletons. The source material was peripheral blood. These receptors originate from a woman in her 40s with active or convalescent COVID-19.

The CDR3 DNA follows: TGTGCCAGCAGTTATGGACAGGGAGGTCAGCCCCAGCATTTT. It yields the protein CASSYGQGGQPQHF. The V call is TRBV6-5, the J call TRBJ1-5, with 8 nucleotides matching TRBD1. Per the germline V gene, CDR1 is MNHEY and CDR2 is SVGAGI. J was trimmed by 6 bases and V by 3 bases; bases with no gene match: 4. The CDR3 has 14 residues.

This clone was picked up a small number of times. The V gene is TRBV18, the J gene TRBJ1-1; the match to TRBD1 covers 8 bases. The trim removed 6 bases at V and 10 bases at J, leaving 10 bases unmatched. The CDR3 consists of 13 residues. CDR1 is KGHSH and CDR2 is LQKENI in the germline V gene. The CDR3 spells CASSPGQGILAFF. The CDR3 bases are TGTGCCAGCTCGCCCGGACAGGGAATTTTAGCTTTCTTT.

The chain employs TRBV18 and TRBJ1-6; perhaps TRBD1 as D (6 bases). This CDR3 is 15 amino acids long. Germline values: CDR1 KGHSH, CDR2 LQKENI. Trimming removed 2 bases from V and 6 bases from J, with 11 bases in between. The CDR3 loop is CASSPETGSNSPLHF. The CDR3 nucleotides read TGTGCCAGCTCACCAGAGACAGGTTCTAATTCACCCCTCCACTTT.

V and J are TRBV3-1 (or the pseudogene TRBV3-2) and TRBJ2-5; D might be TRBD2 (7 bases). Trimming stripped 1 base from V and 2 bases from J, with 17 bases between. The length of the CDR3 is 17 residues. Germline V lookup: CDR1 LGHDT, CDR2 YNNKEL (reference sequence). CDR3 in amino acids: CASSQAPRGALQETQYF. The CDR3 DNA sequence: TGTGCCAGCAGCCAAGCCCCACGGGGGGCATTACAAGAGACCCAGTACTTC.